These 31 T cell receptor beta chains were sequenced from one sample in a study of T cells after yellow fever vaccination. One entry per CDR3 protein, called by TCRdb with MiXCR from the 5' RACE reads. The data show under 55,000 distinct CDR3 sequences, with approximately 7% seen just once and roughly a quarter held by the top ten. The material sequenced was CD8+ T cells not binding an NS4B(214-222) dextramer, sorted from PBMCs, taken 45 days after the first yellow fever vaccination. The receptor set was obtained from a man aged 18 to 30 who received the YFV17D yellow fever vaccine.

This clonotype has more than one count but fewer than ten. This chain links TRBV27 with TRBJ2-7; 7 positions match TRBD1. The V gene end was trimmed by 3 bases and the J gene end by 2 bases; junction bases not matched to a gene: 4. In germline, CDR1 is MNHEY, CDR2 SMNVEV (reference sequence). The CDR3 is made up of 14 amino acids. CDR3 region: CASSFGTETYEQYF. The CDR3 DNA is TGTGCCAGCAGTTTCGGGACAGAAACCTACGAGCAGTACTTC.

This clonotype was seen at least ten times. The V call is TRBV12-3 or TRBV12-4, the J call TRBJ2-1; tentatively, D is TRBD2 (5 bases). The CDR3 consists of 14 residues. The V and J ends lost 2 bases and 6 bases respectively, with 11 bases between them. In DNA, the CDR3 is TGTGCCAGCAGTTTATCGCAGGACTCCAATGAGCAGTTCTTC. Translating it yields CASSLSQDSNEQFF.

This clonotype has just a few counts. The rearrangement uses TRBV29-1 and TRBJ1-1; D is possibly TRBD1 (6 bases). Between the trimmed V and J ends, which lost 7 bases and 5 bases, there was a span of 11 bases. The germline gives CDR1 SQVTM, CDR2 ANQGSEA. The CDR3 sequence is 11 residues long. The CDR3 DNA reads TGCAGCGGAGTACAGGGAACTGAAGCTTTCTTT. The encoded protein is CSGVQGTEAFF.

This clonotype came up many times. The CDR3 DNA follows: TGTGCCAGCAGCTTAGAGGGACTCCCCTACGAGCAGTACTTC. Encoded protein: CASSLEGLPYEQYF. This chain joins TRBV7-9 and TRBJ2-7; D might be TRBD2 (6 bases). With 1 base removed from V and 2 bases from J, the gap between germline ends came to 9 bases. Germline V lookup: CDR1 SEHNR, CDR2 FQNEAQ (reference sequence). The CDR3 extends over 14 amino acids.

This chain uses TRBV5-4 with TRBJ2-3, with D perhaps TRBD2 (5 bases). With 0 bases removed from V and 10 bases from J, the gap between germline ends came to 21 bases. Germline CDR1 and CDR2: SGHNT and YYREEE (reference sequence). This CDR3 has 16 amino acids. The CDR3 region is CASSLDWETDPSAQYF. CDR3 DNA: TGTGCCAGCAGCTTGGACTGGGAGACTGACCCCTCCGCGCAGTATTTT.

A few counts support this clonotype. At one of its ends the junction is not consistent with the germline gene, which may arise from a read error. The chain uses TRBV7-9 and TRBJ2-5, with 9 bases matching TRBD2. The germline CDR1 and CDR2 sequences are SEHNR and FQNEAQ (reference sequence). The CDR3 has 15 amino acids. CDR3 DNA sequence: TGTGCCAGCAGCATAGCGGCTAGCGGGGAGGAGACCCAGTACTTC. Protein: CASSIAASGEETQYF.

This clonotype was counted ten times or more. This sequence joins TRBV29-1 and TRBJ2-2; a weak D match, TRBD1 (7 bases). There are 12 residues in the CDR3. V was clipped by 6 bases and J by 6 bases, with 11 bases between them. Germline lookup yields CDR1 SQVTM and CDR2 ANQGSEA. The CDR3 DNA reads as TGCAGCGTGTTCAGGGGGGCCGGGGAGCTGTTTTTT. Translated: CSVFRGAGELFF.

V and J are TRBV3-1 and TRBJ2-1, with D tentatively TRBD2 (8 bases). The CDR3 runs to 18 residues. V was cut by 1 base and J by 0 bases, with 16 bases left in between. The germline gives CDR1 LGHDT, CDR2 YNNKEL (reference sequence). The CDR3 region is CASSQAGGTADSYNEQFF. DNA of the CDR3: TGTGCCAGCAGCCAAGCGGGAGGGACAGCGGACTCCTACAATGAGCAGTTCTTC.

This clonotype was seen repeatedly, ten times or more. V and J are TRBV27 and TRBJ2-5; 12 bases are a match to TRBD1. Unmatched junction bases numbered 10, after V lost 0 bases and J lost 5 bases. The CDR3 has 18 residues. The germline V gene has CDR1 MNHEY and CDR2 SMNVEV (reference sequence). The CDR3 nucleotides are TGTGCCAGCAGTTTATCCGGGACAGGGGGCGAGTTGGGTGAGACCCAGTACTTC. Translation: CASSLSGTGGELGETQYF.

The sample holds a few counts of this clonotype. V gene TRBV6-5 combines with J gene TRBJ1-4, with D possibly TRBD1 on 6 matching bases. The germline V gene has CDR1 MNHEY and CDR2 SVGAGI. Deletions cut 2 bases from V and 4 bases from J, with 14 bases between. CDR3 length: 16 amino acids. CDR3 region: CASSYNIDRINEKLFF. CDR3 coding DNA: TGTGCCAGCAGTTACAACATAGACAGGATTAATGAAAAACTGTTTTTT.

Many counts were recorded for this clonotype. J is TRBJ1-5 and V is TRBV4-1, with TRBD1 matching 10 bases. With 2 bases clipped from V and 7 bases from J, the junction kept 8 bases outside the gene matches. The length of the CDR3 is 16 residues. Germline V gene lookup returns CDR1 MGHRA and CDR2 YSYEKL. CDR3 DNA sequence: TGCGCCAGCAGCCAAAACCCCGGGACAGGGGTACAGCCCCAGCATTTT. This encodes CASSQNPGTGVQPQHF.

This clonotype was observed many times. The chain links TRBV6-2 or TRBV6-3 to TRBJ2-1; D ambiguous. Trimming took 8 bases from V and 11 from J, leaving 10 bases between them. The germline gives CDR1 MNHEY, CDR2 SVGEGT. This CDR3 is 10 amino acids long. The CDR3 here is CASGFSQQFF. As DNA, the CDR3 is TGTGCCAGCGGGTTTTCTCAGCAGTTCTTC.

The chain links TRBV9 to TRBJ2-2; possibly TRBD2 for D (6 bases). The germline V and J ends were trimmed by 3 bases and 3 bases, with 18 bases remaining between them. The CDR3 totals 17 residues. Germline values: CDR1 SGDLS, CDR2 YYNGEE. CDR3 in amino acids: CASSEPVREWDTGELFF. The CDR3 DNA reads TGTGCCAGCAGCGAGCCTGTCCGGGAGTGGGACACCGGGGAGCTGTTTTTT.

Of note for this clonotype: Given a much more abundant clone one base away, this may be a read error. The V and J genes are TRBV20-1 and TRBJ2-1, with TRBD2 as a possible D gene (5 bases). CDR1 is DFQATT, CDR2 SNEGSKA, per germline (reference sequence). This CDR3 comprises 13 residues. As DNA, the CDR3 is TGCAGTGCTTGTCCCGTATTAGGGAGCGGTTACCTCTTC. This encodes CSACPVLGSGYLF.

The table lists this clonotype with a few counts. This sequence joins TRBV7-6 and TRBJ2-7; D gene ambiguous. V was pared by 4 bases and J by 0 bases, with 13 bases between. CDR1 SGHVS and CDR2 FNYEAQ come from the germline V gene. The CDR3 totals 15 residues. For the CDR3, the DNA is TGTGCCAGCAGCTCAGATGGGCTCCTCTCCTACGAGCAGTACTTC. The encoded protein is CASSSDGLLSYEQYF.

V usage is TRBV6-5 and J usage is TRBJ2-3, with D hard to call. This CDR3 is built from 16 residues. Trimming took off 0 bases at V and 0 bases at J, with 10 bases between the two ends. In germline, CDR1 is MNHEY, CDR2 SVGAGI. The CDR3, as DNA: TGTGCCAGCAGTTACTCCTTGATCCCTAGCACAGATACGCAGTATTTT. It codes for CASSYSLIPSTDTQYF.

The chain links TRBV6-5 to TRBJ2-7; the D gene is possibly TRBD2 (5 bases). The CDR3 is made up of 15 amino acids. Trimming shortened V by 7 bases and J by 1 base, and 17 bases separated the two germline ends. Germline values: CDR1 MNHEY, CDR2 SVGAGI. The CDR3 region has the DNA TGTGCCAGCATTCCTGAGGGCCCAAAATCCTACGAGCAGTACGTC. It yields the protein CASIPEGPKSYEQYV.

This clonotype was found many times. The CDR3 loop reads CASSFSGDYEQYF. The DNA of the CDR3 is TGTGCCAGCAGTTTCTCCGGGGACTACGAGCAGTACTTC. The chain recombines TRBV27 with TRBJ2-7, with D possibly TRBD2 on 5 matching bases. Germline assignment: CDR1 MNHEY and CDR2 SMNVEV (reference sequence). V dropped 3 bases and J dropped 3 bases, with 9 bases sitting between them. The CDR3 totals 13 residues.

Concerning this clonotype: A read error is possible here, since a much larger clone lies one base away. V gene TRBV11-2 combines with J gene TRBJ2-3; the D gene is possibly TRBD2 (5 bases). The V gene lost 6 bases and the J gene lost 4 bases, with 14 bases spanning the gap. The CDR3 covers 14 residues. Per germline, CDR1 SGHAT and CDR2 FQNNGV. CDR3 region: CASSSGMGADTQYF. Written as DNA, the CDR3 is TGTGCCAGCAGTTCCGGCATGGGAGCAGATACGCAGTATTTT.

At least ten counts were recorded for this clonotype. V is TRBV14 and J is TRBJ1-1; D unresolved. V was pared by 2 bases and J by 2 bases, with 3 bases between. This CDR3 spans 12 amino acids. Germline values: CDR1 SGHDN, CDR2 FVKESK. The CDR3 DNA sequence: TGTGCCAGCAGCCAATATAACACTGAAGCTTTCTTT. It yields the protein CASSQYNTEAFF.

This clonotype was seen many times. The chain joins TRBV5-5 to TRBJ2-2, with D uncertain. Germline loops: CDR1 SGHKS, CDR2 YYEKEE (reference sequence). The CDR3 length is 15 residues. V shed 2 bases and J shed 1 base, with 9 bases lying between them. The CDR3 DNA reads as TGTGCCAGCAGCTTTAGAAGGCAGAACACCGGGGAGCTGTTTTTT. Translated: CASSFRRQNTGELFF.

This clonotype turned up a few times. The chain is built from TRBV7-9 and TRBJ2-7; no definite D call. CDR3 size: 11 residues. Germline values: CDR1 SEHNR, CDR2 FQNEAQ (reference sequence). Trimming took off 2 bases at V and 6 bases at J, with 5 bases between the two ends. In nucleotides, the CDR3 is TGTGCCAGCAGCTTAAATCGCGAGCAGTACGTC. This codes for CASSLNREQYV.

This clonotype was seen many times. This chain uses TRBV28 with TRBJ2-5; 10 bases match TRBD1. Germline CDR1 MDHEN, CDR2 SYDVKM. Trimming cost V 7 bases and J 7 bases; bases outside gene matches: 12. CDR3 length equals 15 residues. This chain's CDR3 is CASTAGTGAGRTQYF. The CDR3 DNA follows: TGTGCCAGCACCGCCGGGACAGGGGCCGGGAGGACCCAGTACTTC.

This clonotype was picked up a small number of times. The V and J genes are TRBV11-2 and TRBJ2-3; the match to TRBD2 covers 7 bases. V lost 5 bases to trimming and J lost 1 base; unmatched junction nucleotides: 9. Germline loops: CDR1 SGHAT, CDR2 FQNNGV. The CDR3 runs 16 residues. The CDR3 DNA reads TGTGCCAGCAGCACCCTTGGACGGGGGGGCACAGATACGCAGTATTTT. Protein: CASSTLGRGGTDTQYF.

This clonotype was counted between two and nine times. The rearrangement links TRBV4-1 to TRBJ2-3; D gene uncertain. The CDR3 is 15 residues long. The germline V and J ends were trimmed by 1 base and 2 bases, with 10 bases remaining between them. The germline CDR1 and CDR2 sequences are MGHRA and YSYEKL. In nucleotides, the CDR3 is TGCGCCAGCAGCCAAGTTGATGGATACACAGATACGCAGTATTTT. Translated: CASSQVDGYTDTQYF.

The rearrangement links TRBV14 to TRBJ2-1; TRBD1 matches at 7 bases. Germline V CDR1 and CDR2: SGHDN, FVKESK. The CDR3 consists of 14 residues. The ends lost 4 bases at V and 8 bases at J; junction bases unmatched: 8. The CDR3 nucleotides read TGTGCCAGCAGCCCGACCGACAGGGTTGATGAGCAGTTCTTC. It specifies CASSPTDRVDEQFF.

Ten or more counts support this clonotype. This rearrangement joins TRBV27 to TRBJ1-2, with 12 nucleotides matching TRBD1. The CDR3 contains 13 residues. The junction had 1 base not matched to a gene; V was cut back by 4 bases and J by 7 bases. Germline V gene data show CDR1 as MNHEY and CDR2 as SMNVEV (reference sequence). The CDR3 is CASSSGQGAGYTF. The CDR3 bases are TGTGCCAGCAGTTCGGGACAGGGGGCTGGCTACACCTTC.

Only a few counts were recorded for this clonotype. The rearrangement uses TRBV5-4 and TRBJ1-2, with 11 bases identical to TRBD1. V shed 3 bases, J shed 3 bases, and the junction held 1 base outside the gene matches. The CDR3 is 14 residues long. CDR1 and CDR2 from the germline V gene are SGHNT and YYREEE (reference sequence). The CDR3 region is CASSWTGGHYGYTF. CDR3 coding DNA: TGTGCCAGCAGCTGGACAGGGGGCCACTATGGCTACACCTTC.

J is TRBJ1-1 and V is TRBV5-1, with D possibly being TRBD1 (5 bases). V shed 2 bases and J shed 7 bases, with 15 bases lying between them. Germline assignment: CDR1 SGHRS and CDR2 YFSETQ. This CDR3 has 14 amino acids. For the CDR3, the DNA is TGCGCCAGCAGCTTAATAGGACACGGGAATGAAGCTTTCTTT. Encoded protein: CASSLIGHGNEAFF.

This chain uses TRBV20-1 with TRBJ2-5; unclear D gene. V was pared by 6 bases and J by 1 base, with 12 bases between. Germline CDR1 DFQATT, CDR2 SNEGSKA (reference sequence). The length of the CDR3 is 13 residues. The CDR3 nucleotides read TGCAGTGCCCTGGAGCAGCTCCAAGAGACCCAGTACTTC. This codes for CSALEQLQETQYF.

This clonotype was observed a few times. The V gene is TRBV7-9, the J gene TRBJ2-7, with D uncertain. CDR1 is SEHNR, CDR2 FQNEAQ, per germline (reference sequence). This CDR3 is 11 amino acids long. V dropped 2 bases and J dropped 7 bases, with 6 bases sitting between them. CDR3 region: CASSLLTEQYF. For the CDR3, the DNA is TGTGCCAGCAGCTTATTGACAGAGCAGTACTTC.